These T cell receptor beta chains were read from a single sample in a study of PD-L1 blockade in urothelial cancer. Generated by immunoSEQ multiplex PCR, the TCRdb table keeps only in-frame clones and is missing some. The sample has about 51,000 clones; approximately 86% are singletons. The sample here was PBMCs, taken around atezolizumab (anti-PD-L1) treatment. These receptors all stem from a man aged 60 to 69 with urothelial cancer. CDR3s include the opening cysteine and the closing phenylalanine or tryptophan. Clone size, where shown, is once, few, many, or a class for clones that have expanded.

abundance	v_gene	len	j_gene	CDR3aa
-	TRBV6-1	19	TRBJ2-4	CASSEAATGGFGAKNIQYF
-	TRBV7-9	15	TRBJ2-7	CASSLVADRVYEQYF
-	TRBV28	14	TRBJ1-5	CASRPGTAYQPQHF
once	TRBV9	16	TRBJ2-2	CASSVSSGNPTGELFF
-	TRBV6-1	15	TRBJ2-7	CASRTRDTLSYEQYF
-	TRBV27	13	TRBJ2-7	CASSLNPTYEQYF
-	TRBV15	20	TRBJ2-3	CATSPSIGTSGNLMADTQYF
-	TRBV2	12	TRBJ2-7	CASSEQDYEQYF
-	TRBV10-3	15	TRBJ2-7	CAISEHAKSSYEQYF
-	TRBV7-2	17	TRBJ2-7	CASSLASPAGGPYEQYF
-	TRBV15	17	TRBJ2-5	CATRKPEQRGGQETQYF
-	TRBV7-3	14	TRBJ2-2	CASSPRDFTGELFF
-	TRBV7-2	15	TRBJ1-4	CASSLTAPANEKLFF